What follows are 19 T cell receptor beta chains derived from one specimen sequenced in a study of T cells in Graves' hyperthyroidism and ophthalmopathy. Researchers took RNA transcripts and amplified the TCR beta CDR3 regions from them. HTBI primers were employed in a first-round RT-PCR of the TCR CDR3. In TCRdb, the multiplex PCR reads were re-called with MiXCR into one record per CDR3 protein. The sample holds roughly 350,000 distinct CDR3 sequences; roughly 15% are singletons and the top ten take about 18%. Sequenced material: blood. These receptors were obtained from a woman in her 30s with Graves' ophthalmopathy.

This clonotype was picked up many times. CDR3 coding DNA: TGTGCCAGCCGAAAGACAGATACCTACGAGCAGTACTTC. Translation: CASRKTDTYEQYF. V gene TRBV18 combines with J gene TRBJ2-7; tentatively, D is TRBD1 (5 bases). V was trimmed by 8 bases and J by 2 bases, leaving 13 bases between them. Looked up from germline, CDR1 is KGHSH and CDR2 is LQKENI. CDR3 length equals 13 residues.

The chain combines TRBV13 with TRBJ2-1; D is perhaps TRBD2 (5 bases). The germline V gene has CDR1 PRHDT and CDR2 FYEKMQ (reference sequence). This CDR3 is built from 14 residues. The ends were cut back, 10 bases at V and 1 base at J, with 14 bases in the middle. CDR3 bases: TGTGCCAACCCACCGGGGTCTTCCTACAATGAGCAGTTCTTC. The encoded protein is CANPPGSSYNEQFF.

This clonotype has a count of ten or more. V and J are TRBV11-2 and TRBJ2-4; D unclear. Germline CDR1 SGHAT, CDR2 FQNNGV. The CDR3 is 15 residues long. V gave up 1 base and J gave up 0 bases, with 7 bases separating them. CDR3 sequence: CASSLGELAKNIQYF. CDR3 DNA sequence: TGTGCCAGCAGCTTAGGGGAACTAGCCAAAAACATTCAGTACTTC.

This clonotype was counted a few times. The V and J genes are TRBV20-1 and TRBJ2-1, with TRBD2 as a possible D gene (5 bases). Germline CDR1 is DFQATT and CDR2 is SNEGSKA (reference sequence). Trimming took 3 bases from V and 4 from J, leaving 10 bases between them. The CDR3 has 13 residues. The CDR3 DNA reads as TGCAGTGCTAGTGCGGGCCTTTACAATGAGCAGTTCTTC. The encoded protein is CSASAGLYNEQFF.

This clonotype appeared many times. CDR3 sequence: CSARVRVGQGAVGYTF. The CDR3 bases are TGCAGTGCTAGAGTGAGAGTAGGACAGGGGGCTGTTGGCTACACCTTC. The V and J genes are TRBV20-1 and TRBJ1-2; 11 bases line up with TRBD1. The CDR3 has 16 amino acids. V dropped 1 base and J dropped 7; count of bases not matched to a gene: 11. The germline V gene has CDR1 DFQATT and CDR2 SNEGSKA (reference sequence).

Of note for this clonotype: A much larger clone lies one base from this, so it may be a read error. The chain recombines TRBV20-1 with TRBJ2-1, with 10 bases aligning to TRBD2. Trimming removed 7 bases from V and 5 bases from J; junction bases left unmatched: 8. The CDR3 spans 14 residues. Germline V lookup: CDR1 DFQATT, CDR2 SNEGSKA (reference sequence). In DNA, the CDR3 is TGCAGTGTTAGCGGGGGGTGGGCGCACAATGAGCAGTTCTTC. This encodes CSVSGGWAHNEQFF.

This clonotype was detected many times. The rearrangement uses TRBV28 and TRBJ2-5; tentatively, D is TRBD2 (6 bases). Germline loops: CDR1 MDHEN, CDR2 SYDVKM. Trimming removed 3 bases at V and 5 bases at J, with 22 bases between. CDR3 size: 17 residues. In DNA form, the CDR3 reads TGTGCCAGCAGTTTCCCCGCTCTGCAGGGAGGTGTGGAGACCCAGTACTTC. Encoded protein: CASSFPALQGGVETQYF.

The CDR3 loop is CATSDFDEQFF. The CDR3 nucleotides are TGTGCCACCAGTGATTTCGATGAGCAGTTCTTC. The chain uses TRBV24-1 and TRBJ2-1, with no clear D. Trimming stripped 1 base from V and 8 bases from J, with 2 bases between. The germline V gene has CDR1 KGHDR and CDR2 SFDVKD. The CDR3 sequence is 11 residues long.

This clonotype was picked up many times. The chain combines TRBV28 with TRBJ2-3, with 14 nucleotides matching TRBD2. The CDR3 covers 19 residues. V dropped 3 bases and J dropped 0; count of bases not matched to a gene: 8. The germline V gene encodes CDR1 MDHEN and CDR2 SYDVKM. CDR3 sequence reads: CASSFRLAGGHTSTDTQYF. The CDR3 DNA follows: TGTGCCAGCAGTTTCCGACTAGCGGGGGGGCACACTAGCACAGATACGCAGTATTTT.

In its sample, this clonotype was seen many times. The rearrangement joins TRBV7-8 to TRBJ1-2, with a possible D match to TRBD1 (5 bases). CDR3 length equals 16 residues. V was trimmed by 2 bases and J by 4 bases, leaving 17 bases between them. CDR1 SGHVS and CDR2 FQNEAQ come from the germline V gene. The CDR3 reads CASSLRETAQRYGYTF. Here the CDR3 DNA reads TGTGCCAGCAGCTTACGAGAGACAGCCCAACGCTATGGCTACACCTTC.

This chain connects TRBV5-6 to TRBJ2-7; D is undetermined. From germline, CDR1 is SGHDT and CDR2 YYEEEE. This CDR3 spans 14 amino acids. Trimming left V 3 bases short and J 0 bases short, with 10 bases between. This chain's CDR3 is CASSSPWGSYEQYF. The CDR3 nucleotides are TGTGCCAGCAGCTCCCCTTGGGGCTCCTACGAGCAGTACTTC.

The rearrangement links TRBV11-3 to TRBJ2-1; 14 positions agree with TRBD2. This CDR3 has 18 amino acids. With 6 bases clipped from V and 2 bases from J, the junction kept 9 bases outside the gene matches. In germline, CDR1 is SGHNT, CDR2 YENEEA. CDR3 nucleotide sequence: TGTGCCAGCAGATTCGACCGGACTAGCGGGGGGACCTACAATGAGCAGTTCTTC. Residues: CASRFDRTSGGTYNEQFF. Complete variable domain (other parts from reference TRBV11-3 and TRBJ2-1): EAGVVQSPRYKIIEKKQPVAFWCNPISGHNTLYWYLQNLGQGPELLIRYENEEAVDDSQLPKDRFSAERLKGVDSTLKIQPAELGDSAVYLCASRFDRTSGGTYNEQFFGPGTRLTVL.

This clonotype was counted at least ten times. The chain combines TRBV20-1 with TRBJ1-3; possible D gene TRBD1, 6 bases. The germline gives CDR1 DFQATT, CDR2 SNEGSKA (reference sequence). Trimming took off 2 bases at V and 0 bases at J, with 17 bases between the two ends. This CDR3 comprises 17 residues. CDR3 in amino acids: CSARFRAGTLSGNTIYF. The CDR3 DNA sequence: TGCAGTGCTAGATTTCGCGCCGGGACACTCTCTGGAAACACCATATATTTT.

This clonotype has ten or more counts. This rearrangement joins TRBV5-1 to TRBJ2-1; D is unclear. The V gene lost 0 bases and the J gene lost 0 bases, with 10 bases spanning the gap. This CDR3 spans 16 amino acids. The germline gives CDR1 SGHRS, CDR2 YFSETQ. The CDR3 sequence: CASSLESRTSYNEQFF. CDR3 in DNA: TGCGCCAGCAGCTTGGAGAGTCGAACCTCCTACAATGAGCAGTTCTTC. The variable domain in full, completed from reference TRBV5-1 and TRBJ2-1, reads KAGVTQTPRYLIKTRGQQVTLSCSPISGHRSVSWYQQTPGQGLQFLFEYFSETQRNKGNFPGRFSGRQFSNSRSEMNVSTLELGDSALYLCASSLESRTSYNEQFFGPGTRLTVL.

The rearrangement joins TRBV6-9 to TRBJ2-2; 11 positions agree with TRBD1. Unmatched junction bases numbered 6, after V lost 4 bases and J lost 2 bases. The CDR3 is 17 residues long. The germline V gene encodes CDR1 MNHGY and CDR2 SVAAGI. CDR3 protein: CASSLWTGGANTGELFF. CDR3 bases: TGTGCCAGCAGTTTATGGACAGGGGGCGCTAACACCGGGGAGCTGTTTTTT.

V is TRBV3-1 and J is TRBJ2-1; D gene unclear. The V end was cut by 5 bases, the J end by 8 bases, with 13 bases between. There are 13 residues in the CDR3. Germline V lookup: CDR1 LGHDT, CDR2 YNNKEL (reference sequence). The DNA of the CDR3 is TGTGCCAGCAGCTTAGTAGAGCACGATGAGCAGTTCTTC. Its translation is CASSLVEHDEQFF.

The gene calls are TRBV9 and TRBJ2-1, with 10 positions matching TRBD2. Germline V gene lookup returns CDR1 SGDLS and CDR2 YYNGEE. The CDR3 contains 16 residues. V shed 1 base, J shed 8 bases, and the junction held 9 bases outside the gene matches. This chain's CDR3 is CASSVTTSGAGYEQFF. In DNA form, the CDR3 reads TGTGCCAGCAGCGTAACAACTAGCGGGGCGGGCTATGAGCAGTTCTTC.

In the case of this clonotype: One end of the junction varies from germline; a read error may be responsible. The chain carries TRBV7-3 and TRBJ2-3, with a possible D match to TRBD1 (6 bases). Germline lookup yields CDR1 SGHTA and CDR2 FQGTGA. This CDR3 has 16 amino acids. CDR3: CAGSLRGIGTQNAQYF. The CDR3 region has the DNA TGTGCCGGCAGCTTAAGGGGGATCGGGACGCAAAATGCGCAGTATTTT.

This CDR3 is CASLGGGLNGYTF. DNA for the CDR3: TGTGCCAGCCTCGGGGGGGGTCTAAATGGCTACACCTTC. The rearrangement links TRBV28 to TRBJ1-2, with D possibly TRBD1 on 5 matching bases. The CDR3 sequence is 13 residues long. Trimming took off 8 bases at V and 6 bases at J, with 16 bases between the two ends. Germline CDR1 MDHEN, CDR2 SYDVKM.